Listed below are T cell receptor beta chains from one sample, sequenced in a study of identical twins. TCRdb redid the calling of the 5' RACE reads with MiXCR, one entry per CDR3 protein. This sample yields 400,000 to 500,000 distinct CDR3 sequences, of which roughly an eighth are seen a single time; approximately 1% belongs to the top ten. The data were also submitted as part of a second study, on yellow fever vaccine responses in identical twins.

Material: CD4+ T cells sorted from blood. The receptors shown here come from a woman aged 18-30 years in good health. Both conserved end residues are part of each CDR3.

v_gene,CDR3aa
TRBV6-5,CASSYMRTGYGYTF
TRBV20-1,CSASPTSWSNEQFF
TRBV5-1,CASSLRGASTDTQYF
TRBV18,CASSPLQGDEQFF
TRBV5-1,CASSLVSAGVVNEQFF
TRBV6-5,CASSYRDVQETQYF
TRBV3-1,CASSTLTPFHGYTF
TRBV27,CASSLGSGRTDTQYF
TRBV28,CASTFGGGLGNQPQHF
TRBV20-1,CSARGTGASYIQYF
TRBV6-1,CASSERSRREEQYF
TRBV10-3,CAISESDGIYEQYF
TRBV5-4,CASSFRTATDTQYF
TRBV12-3/TRBV12-4,CASKGGQGDTGELFF
TRBV7-7,CTSSLQGTGELFF
TRBV29-1,CSVEKGLGSYNEQFF
TRBV7-8,CASSLDGQKNTEAFF
TRBV3-1,CASSLGTSGGAMQFF
TRBV28,CASSFVVGTSTDTQYF
TRBV5-1,CASSLVPGAYNEQFF
TRBV9,CASSVASGRGETQYF
TRBV6-5,CASSSGLAGDHEQFF
TRBV7-7,CASSLGSGTRGPDTQYF
TRBV20-1,CSARLAGGPGTQYF
TRBV7-6,CASSWEISREGDNEQFF
TRBV11-2,CASSPELAKYNEQFF
TRBV20-1,CSARGPWTSGPYEQYF
TRBV7-7,CASSRAQGVSYEQYF
TRBV11-2,CASSLGISGTDTQYF
TRBV5-1,CASSLGAGDQPQHF
TRBV5-1,CASSATGTGNRSGANVLTF
TRBV11-3,CASSHNRGQGKNIQYF
TRBV18,CASSPEGGAYYEQYF
TRBV11-2,CASSLEGNRDYEQYF
TRBV19,CASSIGGGETEAFF
TRBV6-2/TRBV6-3,CASNRQGWGNQPQHF
TRBV15,CATSTRDPYNEQFF
TRBV10-2,CATNPPGLAGVWETGELFF
TRBV6-5,CASSYDRGYGYTF
TRBV20-1,CRALAGDNEQFF
TRBV12-3/TRBV12-4,CASSLRRGRETDTQYF
TRBV6-2/TRBV6-3,CASSRQGREAFF
TRBV9,CASSVSDMNTEAFF
TRBV5-1,CASSPAQDGTKQYF
TRBV12-5,CASGPDMGGELFF
TRBV6-5,CASSYSYPGATNEKLFF
TRBV5-1,CASSSGLALTEKYNEQFF
TRBV10-3,CAISAGDRGITGELFF
TRBV29-1,CSYMATGSGETQYF
TRBV7-6,CASSLPWDTQYF
TRBV2,CASSEGLAEGPGSCFF
TRBV12-3/TRBV12-4,CASSPDGGLTGELFF
TRBV29-1,CSVTGQGNGELFF
TRBV5-6,CASSLPGLAGAYTQYF
TRBV5-1,CASSPGQLTTEAFF
TRBV10-3,CAISEGRDSSYEQYF
TRBV7-2,CASSSRTGDHEQFF